The 15 T cell receptor beta chains below were found in one sample sequenced in a study of cytomegalovirus exposure and HLA in healthy donors. This table comes from immunoSEQ multiplex PCR, and its TCRdb copy is limited to in-frame clones, with some not included. The table lists roughly 120,000 clones, 94% of them singletons. The sample consisted of PBMCs. The receptor source for this set is a woman between 18 and 29 years old in good health and CMV-seronegative.

The J gene is TRBJ2-7, the V gene TRBV5-4, with 7 bases lining up with TRBD2. The CDR3 extends over 14 amino acids. With 0 bases clipped from V and 1 base from J, the junction kept 1 base outside the gene matches. Germline V CDR1 and CDR2: SGHNT, YYREEE (reference sequence). Written as DNA, the CDR3 is TGTGCCAGCAGCTTGGGACTAGCATCCTACGAGCAGTACTTC. Translation: CASSLGLASYEQYF. Together with reference TRBV5-4 and TRBJ2-7, the CDR3 gives the full variable domain: ETGVTQSPTHLIKTRGQQVTLRCSSQSGHNTVSWYQQALGQGPQFIFQYYREEENGRGNFPPRFSGLQFPNYSSELNVNALELDDSALYLCASSLGLASYEQYFGPGTRLTVT.

V is TRBV7-3 and J is TRBJ1-1, with D maybe TRBD1 (6 bases). CDR3 length: 13 amino acids. CDR1 and CDR2 (germline): SGHTA, FQGTGA. Trimming took 5 bases from V and 7 from J, leaving 14 bases between them. Here the CDR3 reads CASSVNRAGEAFF. CDR3 sequence (DNA): TGTGCCAGCAGCGTGAACAGGGCAGGTGAAGCTTTCTTT.

This clone was picked up one time. CDR3 in amino acids: CASSIQRPHDTQYF. CDR3 DNA sequence: TGTGCCAGTAGTATTCAGCGCCCCCATGATACGCAGTATTTT. The chain carries TRBV19 and TRBJ2-3; no firm D call. CDR1 and CDR2 from the germline V gene are LNHDA and SQIVND (reference sequence). The CDR3 consists of 14 residues. The ends were cut back, 3 bases at V and 6 bases at J, with 13 bases in the middle.

CDR3 in DNA: TGTGCCTGGAGTATCCTACCGGGACTAGCGGGGGGGCTTTACAATGAGCAGTTCTTC. Its translation is CAWSILPGLAGGLYNEQFF. The chain employs TRBV30 and TRBJ2-1, with TRBD2 matching 16 bases. This CDR3 is built from 19 residues. Germline V gene lookup returns CDR1 GTSNPN and CDR2 SVGIG (reference sequence). The ends lost 2 bases at V and 4 bases at J; junction bases unmatched: 11.

The chain has TRBV7-6 and TRBJ1-2, with a weak D call TRBD1 (5 bases). CDR3 size: 16 residues. The V gene lost 4 bases and the J gene lost 3 bases, with 18 bases spanning the gap. The germline CDR1 and CDR2 sequences are SGHVS and FNYEAQ. In DNA, the CDR3 is TGTGCCAGCAGCTCGAGAAGGGGTTTGGGCGACTATGGCTACACCTTC. Its protein product is CASSSRRGLGDYGYTF.

V and J are TRBV27 and TRBJ2-1, with TRBD2 matching over 7 bases. Germline values: CDR1 MNHEY, CDR2 SMNVEV (reference sequence). V trimming: 5 bases; J trimming: 3 bases; junction bases outside the gene matches: 7. The CDR3 is 15 amino acids. CDR3 DNA: TGTGCCAGCAGTAATCCAGCGGGATTCTACAATGAGCAGTTCTTC. This translates into CASSNPAGFYNEQFF.

The genes are TRBV27 and TRBJ1-2, with 9 bases identical to TRBD1. The V gene's germline CDR1 is MNHEY and CDR2 SMNVEV (reference sequence). This CDR3 is built from 15 residues. The junction had 8 bases not matched to a gene; V was cut back by 5 bases and J by 4 bases. In nucleotides, the CDR3 is TGTGCCAGCAGTAAAAGGGACAGGGTTGGCTATGGCTACACCTTC. As protein: CASSKRDRVGYGYTF.

Written as DNA, the CDR3 is TGTGCCAGCAGCCTTCCCCTGGGGGAGGACAATGAGCAGTTCTTC. Translated, it gives CASSLPLGEDNEQFF. This rearrangement joins TRBV5-8 to TRBJ2-1; D perhaps matches TRBD2 (6 bases). V lost 4 bases, J lost 5 bases, and 16 bases lay in between. The CDR3 has 15 residues. The V gene's germline CDR1 is SGHTS and CDR2 YDEGEE.

The chain is built from TRBV7-2 and TRBJ1-2, with 9 bases matching TRBD1. The ends lost 3 bases at V and 6 bases at J; junction bases unmatched: 5. CDR1 and CDR2 (germline): SGHTA, FQGNSA. The CDR3 has 14 residues. CDR3 residues: CASSFLGTGNGYTF. Written as DNA, the CDR3 is TGTGCCAGCAGCTTCTTGGGGACAGGGAATGGCTACACCTTC.

The J gene is TRBJ2-7, the V gene TRBV6-5; maybe TRBD2 (5 bases). CDR1 is MNHEY and CDR2 is SVGAGI in the germline V gene. The CDR3 contains 13 residues. V was clipped by 11 bases and J by 0 bases, with 14 bases between them. CDR3 region: CAYKGGGSYEQYF. In DNA, the CDR3 is TGTGCCTACAAAGGAGGTGGCTCCTACGAGCAGTACTTC.

The gene calls are TRBV10-3 and TRBJ2-5; D remains unclear. CDR3 size: 12 residues. V lost 7 bases, J lost 2 bases, and 8 bases lay in between. CDR1 is ENHRY, CDR2 SYGVKD, per germline. CDR3: CAIKENQETQYF. The CDR3 DNA reads as TGTGCCATCAAGGAGAATCAAGAGACCCAGTACTTC.

As to this clone: The junction departs from the called germline gene at one end, perhaps through a read error. The chain uses TRBV5-1 and TRBJ2-2; possible D gene TRBD2, 6 bases. Germline V lookup: CDR1 SGHRS, CDR2 YFSETQ. The CDR3 consists of 16 residues. The CDR3 reads CASSLVPRGNSGELFF. The CDR3 region has the DNA TGCGCCAGCAGCTTGGTTCCCCGGGGGAACTCCGGGGAGCTGTTTTTT.

This chain joins TRBV6-5 and TRBJ1-2; D is perhaps TRBD1 (6 bases). The V end lost 0 bases, the J end lost 4 bases, and 12 bases lay between the germline ends. This CDR3 is built from 15 residues. The germline CDR1 and CDR2 sequences are MNHEY and SVGAGI. In DNA form, the CDR3 reads TGTGCCAGCAGTTACTCGCGGGGGGCGAGCTATGGCTACACCTTC. Translated, it gives CASSYSRGASYGYTF.

The genes are TRBV5-6 and TRBJ2-1, with 8 bases fitting TRBD2. After removal of 1 base from V and 7 bases from J, the junction contained 13 bases not matched to a gene. This CDR3 region has 17 residues. Germline V gene lookup returns CDR1 SGHDT and CDR2 YYEEEE. The CDR3: CASSLMSAGGLRNEQFF. DNA of the CDR3: TGTGCCAGCAGCTTGATGTCTGCGGGGGGTTTGAGGAATGAGCAGTTCTTC.

The V gene is TRBV30, the J gene TRBJ2-1; 8 positions match TRBD2. The CDR3 loop spans 15 amino acids. With 4 bases clipped from V and 6 bases from J, the junction kept 11 bases outside the gene matches. Looked up from germline, CDR1 is GTSNPN and CDR2 is SVGIG (reference sequence). The CDR3 DNA is TGTGCCTGGATTACCGGGACTAGGGGTCCCAATGAGCAGTTCTTC. This sequence encodes CAWITGTRGPNEQFF.